This paragraph covers one T cell receptor (beta chain) sequence. Noted time point: blood 2 weeks post-SBRT. Treatment reported: 15 Gy SBRT to primary tumor, nephrectomy 4 weeks later. Germline trimming cut 1 base from V and 9 bases from J; bases unmatched to any gene: 1. CDR3 length: 13 residues. Germline CDR1 reads KGHSH; CDR2 reads LQKENI. Only in-frame clones appear in the TCRdb table, and some are missing; sequencing was by immunoSEQ multiplex PCR. Of some 60,000 clones detected, roughly four fifths appear once; the ten largest clones hold over 6%. These data belong to a study of radiation and T cells in renal cell carcinoma.

The receptor was isolated from a man in his sixties with renal cell carcinoma. The J gene is TRBJ2-1, the V gene TRBV18; 9 nucleotides match TRBD1. Specimen: blood, collected from a patient whose treatment included radiotherapy and nephrectomy. The CDR3 sequence: CASSPQGQGEQFF. The CDR3 DNA reads TGTGCCAGCTCACCACAGGGACAGGGTGAGCAGTTCTTC.